This TCR beta chain was identified in a study of T cell responses to AZD1222 COVID-19 vaccine. The germline V gene has CDR1 MNHEY and CDR2 SVGEGT. The CDR3 loop spans 13 amino acids. Trimming took off 4 bases at V and 4 bases at J, with 8 bases between the two ends. About this clone itself: As yet, its antigen is unknown.

Clones were sequenced by immunoSEQ multiplex PCR, and TCRdb holds only the in-frame ones, with some missing. Among more than 150,000 clones listed, around 90% were seen once. Study-wide points: Seropositivity was recorded at baseline in only 6 or 7 AZD1222 recipients. Within unmutated variant regions lay the reported targets of nearly half of spike-specific TCRs.

Sequencing used peripheral blood, obtained 28 days after the second AZD1222 dose. The chain couples TRBV6-2 or TRBV6-3 to TRBJ1-3, with unresolved D. The sequence was obtained from an adult who received the AZD1222 COVID-19 vaccine. The CDR3 spells CASSLDGGNTIYF. CDR3 nucleotide sequence: TGTGCCAGCAGTTTGGACGGGGGAAACACCATATATTTT.